The 18 T cell receptor beta chains reported below all come from one sample, sequenced in a study of vaccination and CD4 T cells after COVID-19. For these receptors, no antigen is known. Time point in this sample: late sampling 161 to 241 days after vaccination in a few convalescent patients. Treatment in this sample: roughly 11-day PBMC culture with coronavirus spike peptide pools or control peptides (ViraFEST assay). Cultured CD4+ T-cell DNA underwent Oncomine TCR Beta short-read sequencing. In TCRdb, the PCR reads were re-called with MiXCR into one record per CDR3 protein. Here the sample spans tens of thousands of distinct CDR3 sequences, around 46% being singletons. The material sequenced was CD4+ T cells from blood, cultured in vitro, taken about 7 months after SARS-CoV-2 vaccination. The receptors here all came from a human donor who had recovered from COVID-19.

Here the CDR3 DNA reads TGTGCCAGCAGTTACTCCGGGACTCAACTTCAAGAGACCCAGTACTTC. Translation: CASSYSGTQLQETQYF. This rearrangement joins TRBV6-5 to TRBJ2-5, with D tentatively TRBD2 (6 bases). V shed 0 bases and J shed 2 bases, with 13 bases lying between them. This CDR3 comprises 16 residues. The germline V gene encodes CDR1 MNHEY and CDR2 SVGAGI.

The CDR3 region is CASSQEGTTDTQYF. Here the CDR3 DNA reads TGTGCCAGCAGCCAAGAGGGTACTACAGATACGCAGTATTTT. The rearrangement links TRBV4-2 to TRBJ2-3; D remains unclear. CDR1 is LGHNA, CDR2 YNFKEQ, per germline. This CDR3 contains 14 residues. With 0 bases removed from V and 3 bases from J, the gap between germline ends came to 7 bases.

This clonotype was picked up a small number of times. The genes are TRBV23-1 and TRBJ2-7; D gene uncertain. TRBV23-1 is an ORF for which the function is uncertain. The CDR3 has 14 residues. With 2 bases removed from V and 0 bases from J, the gap between germline ends came to 8 bases. In DNA, the CDR3 is TGCGCCAGCAGTCAACTCGACAACTCCTACGAGCAGTACTTC. This codes for CASSQLDNSYEQYF.

The chain joins TRBV7-9 to TRBJ2-5; 10 nucleotides line up with TRBD2. From germline, CDR1 is SEHNR and CDR2 FQNEAQ (reference sequence). The V gene end was trimmed by 3 bases and the J gene end by 2 bases; junction bases not matched to a gene: 12. CDR3 length: 18 residues. The CDR3 region is CASSFPRRLAGVQETQYF. DNA of the CDR3: TGTGCCAGCAGCTTCCCTAGGCGTCTAGCGGGAGTTCAAGAGACCCAGTACTTC.

For this clonotype: One junction end does not reproduce the germline sequence, and a read error may be involved. The chain uses TRBV28 and TRBJ1-5; D may be TRBD1 (5 bases). Germline V gives CDR1 MDHEN, CDR2 SYDVKM. The CDR3 is made up of 17 amino acids. DNA of the CDR3: TGTGCCAGCAGTTTAAGGGACTGGACTATAATTAATCGGCCCCAGCATTTT. Residues: CASSLRDWTIINRPQHF.

Here the CDR3 reads CASSLGVRTRRGYTF. The CDR3 coding sequence is TGTGCCAGCAGCTTAGGAGTTCGCACTAGGAGAGGCTACACCTTC. The J gene is TRBJ1-2, the V gene TRBV7-9; unclear D gene. Looked up from germline, CDR1 is SEHNR and CDR2 is FQNEAQ (reference sequence). The CDR3 has 15 amino acids. V was pared by 1 base and J by 8 bases, with 17 bases between.

This clonotype was counted a single time. The chain carries TRBV19 and TRBJ1-2; D ambiguous. Trimming shortened V by 3 bases and J by 6 bases, and 8 bases separated the two germline ends. Germline V CDR1 and CDR2: LNHDA, SQIVND (reference sequence). The CDR3 has 12 residues. The CDR3: CASSISGNGYTF. CDR3 bases: TGTGCCAGTAGTATTTCGGGGAATGGCTACACCTTC.

The J gene is TRBJ2-7, the V gene TRBV28, with 14 bases aligning to TRBD2. Germline trimming cut 6 bases from V and 6 bases from J; bases unmatched to any gene: 4. The CDR3 loop spans 14 amino acids. CDR1 and CDR2 from the germline V gene are MDHEN and SYDVKM. The chain's CDR3 is CASSRGLAGAEQYF. The CDR3 bases are TGTGCCAGCAGCCGGGGACTAGCGGGAGCCGAGCAGTACTTC.

This clonotype was seen only a few times. The rearrangement uses TRBV7-2 and TRBJ2-7; 11 nucleotides agree with TRBD2. CDR3 length: 13 amino acids. Germline V lookup: CDR1 SGHTA, CDR2 FQGNSA. J lost 4 bases, V lost 6 bases, and 2 bases had no gene match. CDR3 region: CASRTSGKYEQYF. In DNA form, the CDR3 reads TGTGCCAGCAGGACTAGCGGGAAATACGAGCAGTACTTC. Full variable domain (remainder filled in from reference TRBV7-2 and TRBJ2-7): GAGVSQSPSNKVTEKGKDVELRCDPISGHTALYWYRQSLGQGLEFLIYFQGNSAPDKSGLPSDRFSAERTGGSVSTLTIQRTQQEDSAVYLCASRTSGKYEQYFGPGTRLTVT.

The chain employs TRBV28 and TRBJ2-4, with a possible D match to TRBD2 (6 bases). CDR1 is MDHEN and CDR2 is SYDVKM in the germline V gene. The CDR3 extends over 15 amino acids. The V end lost 6 bases, the J end lost 0 bases, and 12 bases lay between the germline ends. The CDR3 region is CASRAPGLAKNIQYF. The CDR3 nucleotides read TGTGCCAGCAGAGCTCCGGGACTAGCCAAAAACATTCAGTACTTC.

The genes are TRBV7-7 and TRBJ2-1; the match to TRBD2 covers 15 bases. CDR1 is SSHAT, CDR2 FNYEAQ, per germline (reference sequence). V shed 1 base, J shed 8 bases, and the junction held 9 bases outside the gene matches. The CDR3 loop spans 18 amino acids. In nucleotides, the CDR3 is TGTGCCAGCAGCTTAGGGGGACTAGCGGGAGGTTCTCGGGATGAGCAGTTCTTC. Translating it yields CASSLGGLAGGSRDEQFF.

The rearrangement links TRBV19 to TRBJ1-5; D unresolved. The CDR3 runs to 12 residues. Trimming pared 3 bases from V and 4 bases from J, leaving 4 bases between. CDR1 and CDR2 from the germline V gene are LNHDA and SQIVND (reference sequence). The chain's CDR3 is CASSIRNQPQHF. The CDR3 nucleotides read TGTGCCAGTAGTATCCGGAATCAGCCCCAGCATTTT. The full variable domain, its missing parts supplied by reference TRBV19 and TRBJ1-5, is DGGITQSPKYLFRKEGQNVTLSCEQNLNHDAMYWYRQDPGQGLRLIYYSQIVNDFQKGDIAEGYSVSREKKESFPLTVTSAQKNPTAFYLCASSIRNQPQHFGDGTRLSIL.

The rearrangement links TRBV20-1 to TRBJ2-7, with TRBD2 matching over 15 bases. This CDR3 spans 15 amino acids. The germline gives CDR1 DFQATT, CDR2 SNEGSKA (reference sequence). The trim removed 5 bases at V and 7 bases at J, leaving 9 bases unmatched. The CDR3 DNA is TGCAGTGCTTCTCGTGGACTAGCGGGAGGGAGGGAGCAGTACTTC. Protein product: CSASRGLAGGREQYF.

The rearrangement uses TRBV7-2 and TRBJ2-1, with TRBD2 identical over 8 bases. This CDR3 is 15 amino acids long. Unmatched junction bases numbered 4, after V lost 5 bases and J lost 1 base. Germline assignment: CDR1 SGHTA and CDR2 FQGNSA. Here the CDR3 reads CASSTGTRSYNEQFF. As DNA, the CDR3 is TGTGCCAGCAGCACCGGGACTAGATCCTACAATGAGCAGTTCTTC.

The chain carries TRBV6-5 and TRBJ1-2, with 7 bases lining up with TRBD1. Trimming cost V 0 bases and J 4 bases; bases outside gene matches: 5. There are 15 residues in the CDR3. Germline V CDR1 and CDR2: MNHEY, SVGAGI. The CDR3 DNA sequence: TGTGCCAGCAGTTACTCGGGAGGGGGCGGCTATGGCTACACCTTC. This sequence encodes CASSYSGGGGYGYTF.

CDR3 residues: CSASEGGTYNEQFF. CDR3 nucleotide sequence: TGCAGTGCTTCGGAGGGCGGGACGTACAATGAGCAGTTCTTC. This chain links TRBV20-1 with TRBJ2-1; a weak D match, TRBD2 (6 bases). The CDR3 has 14 amino acids. Trimming shortened V by 5 bases and J by 4 bases, and 15 bases separated the two germline ends. Per the germline V gene, CDR1 is DFQATT and CDR2 is SNEGSKA (reference sequence).

The CDR3 sequence: CASNRQGVADTQYF. CDR3 DNA sequence: TGTGCCAGTAATCGGCAGGGGGTGGCAGATACGCAGTATTTT. This chain links TRBV19 with TRBJ2-3; 7 bases align to TRBD1. This CDR3 region has 14 residues. CDR1 and CDR2 from the germline V gene are LNHDA and SQIVND (reference sequence). V lost 7 bases, J lost 4 bases, and 8 bases stayed unmatched.

V usage is TRBV28 and J usage is TRBJ2-2; D remains unclear. The CDR3 is 12 residues long. Trimming took 3 bases from V and 3 from J, leaving 2 bases between them. Germline V lookup: CDR1 MDHEN, CDR2 SYDVKM. The CDR3 here is CASSLYTGELFF. As DNA, the CDR3 is TGTGCCAGCAGTTTGTACACCGGGGAGCTGTTTTTT.